This T cell receptor beta chain was recovered during a study of Graves' ophthalmopathy and Graves' hyperthyroidism. This CDR3 has 13 amino acids. V dropped 1 base and J dropped 4 bases, with 7 bases sitting between them. From germline, CDR1 is LGHNA and CDR2 YSLEER. Findings and caveats of the study: Also, most clonotypes expanded in the thyroid above 0.001 frequency appeared in blood.

This clonotype was found many times. Antigen: not known. Beta-chain TCR CDR3 regions were amplified from RNA transcripts. The first round was an RT-PCR with HTBI primers, and the second round was a multiplex PCR. A single record per CDR3 protein comes from TCRdb applying MiXCR to the multiplex PCR reads. The sample holds around 1,200,000 distinct CDR3 sequences; approximately 35% are singletons and the top ten take roughly 11%. The genes are TRBV4-3 and TRBJ1-2; no definite D call. The clonotype originates from an adult man with Graves' hyperthyroidism. Specimen: peripheral blood or thyroid tissue (not recorded which). In nucleotides, the CDR3 is TGCGCCAGCAGCCAAGGGTGGGGCTATGGCTACACCTTC. Translation gives CASSQGWGYGYTF.